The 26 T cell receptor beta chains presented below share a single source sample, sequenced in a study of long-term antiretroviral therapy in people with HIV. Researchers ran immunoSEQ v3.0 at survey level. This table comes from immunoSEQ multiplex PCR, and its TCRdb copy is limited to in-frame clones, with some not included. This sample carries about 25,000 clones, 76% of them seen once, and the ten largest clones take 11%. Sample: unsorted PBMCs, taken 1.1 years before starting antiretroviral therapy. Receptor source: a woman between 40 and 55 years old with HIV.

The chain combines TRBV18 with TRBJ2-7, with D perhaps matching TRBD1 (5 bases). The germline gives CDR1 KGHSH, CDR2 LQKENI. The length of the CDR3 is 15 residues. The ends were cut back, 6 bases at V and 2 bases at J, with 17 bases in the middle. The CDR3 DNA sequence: TGTGCCAGCTCCCCAGCCAACAGGCGGACCTACGAGCAGTACTTC. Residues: CASSPANRRTYEQYF.

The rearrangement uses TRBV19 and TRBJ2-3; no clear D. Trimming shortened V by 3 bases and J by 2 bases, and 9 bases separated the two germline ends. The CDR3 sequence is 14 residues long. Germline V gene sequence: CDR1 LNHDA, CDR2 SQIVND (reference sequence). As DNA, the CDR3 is TGTGCCAGTAGTATGAGGAGAGACACAGATACGCAGTATTTT. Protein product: CASSMRRDTDTQYF.

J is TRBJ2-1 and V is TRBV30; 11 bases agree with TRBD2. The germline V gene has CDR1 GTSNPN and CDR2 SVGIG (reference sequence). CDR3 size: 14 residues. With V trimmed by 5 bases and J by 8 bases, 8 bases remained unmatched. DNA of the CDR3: TGTGCCTGGGGGCAGGGACTAGCGGTGGATGAGCAGTTCTTC. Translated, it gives CAWGQGLAVDEQFF.

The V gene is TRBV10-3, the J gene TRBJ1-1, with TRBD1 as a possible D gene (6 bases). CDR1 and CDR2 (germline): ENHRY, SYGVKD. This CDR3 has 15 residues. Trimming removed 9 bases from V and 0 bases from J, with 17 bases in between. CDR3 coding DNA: TGTGCCATGAGGCAGGACAGACAAATGAACACTGAAGCTTTCTTT. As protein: CAMRQDRQMNTEAFF.

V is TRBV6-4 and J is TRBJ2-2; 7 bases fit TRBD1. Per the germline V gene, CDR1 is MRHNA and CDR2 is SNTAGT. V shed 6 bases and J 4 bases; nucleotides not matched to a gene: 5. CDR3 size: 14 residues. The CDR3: CASSPGDSTGELFF. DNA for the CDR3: TGTGCCAGCAGCCCCGGGGACAGCACCGGGGAGCTGTTTTTT.

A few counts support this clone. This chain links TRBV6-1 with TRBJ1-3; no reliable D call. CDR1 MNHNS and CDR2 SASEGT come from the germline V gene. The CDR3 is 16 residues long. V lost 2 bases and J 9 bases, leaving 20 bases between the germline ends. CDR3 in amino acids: CASSESLRTKAGTIYF. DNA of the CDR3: TGTGCCAGCAGTGAAAGTCTACGGACCAAAGCGGGCACCATATATTTT.

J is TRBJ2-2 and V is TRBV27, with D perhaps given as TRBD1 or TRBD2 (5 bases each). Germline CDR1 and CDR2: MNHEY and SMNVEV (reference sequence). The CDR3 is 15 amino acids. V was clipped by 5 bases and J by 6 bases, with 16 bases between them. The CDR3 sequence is CASSGTGKGPGELFF. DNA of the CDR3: TGTGCCAGCAGTGGGACCGGAAAAGGACCCGGGGAGCTGTTTTTT.

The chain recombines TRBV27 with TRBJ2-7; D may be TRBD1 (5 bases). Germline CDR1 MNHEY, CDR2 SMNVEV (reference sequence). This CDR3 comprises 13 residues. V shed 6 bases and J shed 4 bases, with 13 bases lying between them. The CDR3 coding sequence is TGTGCCAGCAGCCTGACAGACTCGTACGAGCAGTACTTC. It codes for CASSLTDSYEQYF.

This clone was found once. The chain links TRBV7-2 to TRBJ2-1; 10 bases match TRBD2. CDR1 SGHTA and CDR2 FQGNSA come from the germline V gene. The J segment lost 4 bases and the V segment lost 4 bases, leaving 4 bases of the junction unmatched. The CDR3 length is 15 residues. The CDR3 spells CASSSAGGWYNEQFF. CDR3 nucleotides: TGTGCCAGCAGCTCAGCGGGGGGGTGGTACAATGAGCAGTTCTTC.

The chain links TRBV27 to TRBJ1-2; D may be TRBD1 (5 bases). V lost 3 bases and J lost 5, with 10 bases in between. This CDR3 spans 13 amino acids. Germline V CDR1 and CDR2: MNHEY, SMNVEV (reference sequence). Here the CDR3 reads CASSLRGFYGYTF. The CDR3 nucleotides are TGTGCCAGCAGTTTGAGGGGTTTTTATGGCTACACCTTC.

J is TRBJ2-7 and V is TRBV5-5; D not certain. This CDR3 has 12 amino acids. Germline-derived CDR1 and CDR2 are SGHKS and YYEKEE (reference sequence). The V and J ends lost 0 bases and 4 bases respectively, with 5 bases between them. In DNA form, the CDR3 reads TGTGCCAGCAGCTTGGACGGATACGAGCAGTACTTC. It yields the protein CASSLDGYEQYF. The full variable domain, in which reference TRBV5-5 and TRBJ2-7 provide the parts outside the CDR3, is DAGVTQSPTHLIKTRGQQVTLRCSPISGHKSVSWYQQVLGQGPQFIFQYYEKEERGRGNFPDRFSARQFPNYSSELNVNALLLGDSALYLCASSLDGYEQYFGPGTRLTVT.

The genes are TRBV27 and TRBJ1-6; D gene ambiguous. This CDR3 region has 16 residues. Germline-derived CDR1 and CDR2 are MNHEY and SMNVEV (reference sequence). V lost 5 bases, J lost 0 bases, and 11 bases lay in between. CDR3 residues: CASSPMMSSYNSPLHF. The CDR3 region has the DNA TGTGCCAGCAGTCCGATGATGAGCTCCTATAATTCACCCCTCCACTTT.

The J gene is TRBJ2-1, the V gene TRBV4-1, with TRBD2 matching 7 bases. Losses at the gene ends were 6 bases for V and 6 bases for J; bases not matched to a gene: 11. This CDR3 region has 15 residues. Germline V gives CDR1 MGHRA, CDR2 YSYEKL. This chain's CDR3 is CASRHRATSVNEQFF. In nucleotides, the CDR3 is TGCGCCAGCAGACATCGGGCCACTAGCGTCAATGAGCAGTTCTTC.

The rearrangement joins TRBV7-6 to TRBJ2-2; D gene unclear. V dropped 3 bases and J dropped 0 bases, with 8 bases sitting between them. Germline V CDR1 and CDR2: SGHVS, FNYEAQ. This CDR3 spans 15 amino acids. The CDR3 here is CASSFYPANTGELFF. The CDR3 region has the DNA TGTGCCAGCAGCTTTTACCCAGCGAACACCGGGGAGCTGTTTTTT.

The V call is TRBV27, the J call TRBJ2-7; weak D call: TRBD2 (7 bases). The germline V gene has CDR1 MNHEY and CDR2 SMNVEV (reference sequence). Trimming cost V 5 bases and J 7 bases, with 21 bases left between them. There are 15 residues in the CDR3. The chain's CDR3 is CASSPWGAGAEEQYF. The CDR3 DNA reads TGTGCCAGCAGTCCCTGGGGGGCGGGGGCGGAGGAGCAGTACTTC.

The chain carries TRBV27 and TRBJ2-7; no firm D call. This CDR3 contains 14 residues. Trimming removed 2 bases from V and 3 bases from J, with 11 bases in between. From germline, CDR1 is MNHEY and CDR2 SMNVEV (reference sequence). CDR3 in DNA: TGTGCCAGCAGTTTAGCCCCGCCGGGCTACGAGCAGTACTTC. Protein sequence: CASSLAPPGYEQYF.

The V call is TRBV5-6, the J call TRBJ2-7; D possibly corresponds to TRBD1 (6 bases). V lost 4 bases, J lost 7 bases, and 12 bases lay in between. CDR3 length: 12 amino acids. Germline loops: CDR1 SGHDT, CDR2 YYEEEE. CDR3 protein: CASSGGLLEQYF. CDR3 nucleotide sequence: TGTGCCAGCAGCGGGGGCCTTCTGGAGCAGTACTTC.

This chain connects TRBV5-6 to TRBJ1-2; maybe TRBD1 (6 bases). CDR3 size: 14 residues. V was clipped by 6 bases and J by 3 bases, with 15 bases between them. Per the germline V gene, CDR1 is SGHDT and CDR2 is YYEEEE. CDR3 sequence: CASTLRGGHYGYTF. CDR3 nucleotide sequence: TGTGCCAGCACCCTGCGGGGGGGGCACTATGGCTACACCTTC.

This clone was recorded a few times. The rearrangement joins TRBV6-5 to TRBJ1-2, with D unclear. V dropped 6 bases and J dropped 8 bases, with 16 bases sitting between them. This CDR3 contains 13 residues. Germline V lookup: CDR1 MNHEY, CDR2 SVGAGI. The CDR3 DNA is TGTGCCAGCAGACCCGCCTCGTGGTACGGCTACACCTTC. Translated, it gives CASRPASWYGYTF.

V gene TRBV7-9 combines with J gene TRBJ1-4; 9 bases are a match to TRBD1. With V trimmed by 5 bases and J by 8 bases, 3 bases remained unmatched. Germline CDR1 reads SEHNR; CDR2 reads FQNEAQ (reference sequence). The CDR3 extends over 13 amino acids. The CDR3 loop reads CASSRQGEEKLFF. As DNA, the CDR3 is TGTGCCAGCAGCAGACAGGGGGAGGAAAAACTGTTTTTT. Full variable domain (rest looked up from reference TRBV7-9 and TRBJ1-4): DTGVSQNPRHKITKRGQNVTFRCDPISEHNRLYWYRQTLGQGPEFLTYFQNEAQLEKSRLLSDRFSAERPKGSFSTLEIQRTEQGDSAMYLCASSRQGEEKLFFGSGTQLSVL.

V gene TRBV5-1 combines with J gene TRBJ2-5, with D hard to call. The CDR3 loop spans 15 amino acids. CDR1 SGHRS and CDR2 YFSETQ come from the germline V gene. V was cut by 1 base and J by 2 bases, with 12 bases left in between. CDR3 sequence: CASSLISKRQETQYF. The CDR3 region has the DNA TGCGCCAGCAGCTTGATTTCGAAACGACAAGAGACCCAGTACTTC.

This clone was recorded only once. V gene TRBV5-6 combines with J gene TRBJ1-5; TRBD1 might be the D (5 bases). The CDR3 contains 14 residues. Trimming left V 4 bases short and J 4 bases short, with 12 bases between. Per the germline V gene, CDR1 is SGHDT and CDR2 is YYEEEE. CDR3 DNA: TGTGCCAGCAGCCAGGGACTTACGAATCAGCCCCAGCATTTT. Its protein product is CASSQGLTNQPQHF.

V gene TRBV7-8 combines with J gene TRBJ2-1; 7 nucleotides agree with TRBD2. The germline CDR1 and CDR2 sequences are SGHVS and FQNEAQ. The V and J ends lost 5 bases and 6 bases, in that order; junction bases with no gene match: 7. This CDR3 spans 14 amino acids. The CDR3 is CASSPWGGGNEQFF. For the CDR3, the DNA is TGTGCCAGCAGCCCTTGGGGGGGTGGCAATGAGCAGTTCTTC.

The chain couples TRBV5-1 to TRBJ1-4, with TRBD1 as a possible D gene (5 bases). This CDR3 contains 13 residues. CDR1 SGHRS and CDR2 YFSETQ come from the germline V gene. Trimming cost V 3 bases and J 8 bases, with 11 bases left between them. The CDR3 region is CASSWGPREKLFF. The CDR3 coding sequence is TGCGCCAGCAGCTGGGGACCCCGGGAAAAACTGTTTTTT.

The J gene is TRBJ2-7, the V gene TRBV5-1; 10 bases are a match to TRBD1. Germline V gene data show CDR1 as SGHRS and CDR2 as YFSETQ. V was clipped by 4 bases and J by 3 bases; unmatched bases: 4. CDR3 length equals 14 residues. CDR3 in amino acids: CASSGGDRGYEQYF. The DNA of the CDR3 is TGCGCCAGCAGCGGAGGGGACAGGGGCTACGAGCAGTACTTC. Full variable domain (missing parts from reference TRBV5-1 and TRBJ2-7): KAGVTQTPRYLIKTRGQQVTLSCSPISGHRSVSWYQQTPGQGLQFLFEYFSETQRNKGNFPGRFSGRQFSNSRSEMNVSTLELGDSALYLCASSGGDRGYEQYFGPGTRLTVT.

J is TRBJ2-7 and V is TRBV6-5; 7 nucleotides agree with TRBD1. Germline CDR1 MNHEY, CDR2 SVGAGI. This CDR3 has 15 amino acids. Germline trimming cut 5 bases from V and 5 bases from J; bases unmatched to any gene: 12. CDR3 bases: TGTGCCAGCAGTCCCTTTGACAGGGCCCTCGACGAGCAGTACTTC. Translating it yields CASSPFDRALDEQYF.